This T cell receptor beta chain was observed in a study of regulatory T cells in long-lasting Graves disease. This clonotype was detected ten times or more. Its antigen is not known. The germline gene is not matched at one end of the junction; a read error may be the cause. The time point: newly diagnosed GD, antithyroid drugs for less than 3 months. PBMCs were the source of the RNA used for TCR sequencing. From each patient, around 8.9 milliliters of peripheral blood was drawn and collected into an EDTA anticoagulant tube. Notes on the study in general: New patients shared 950 to 1,000 public clonotypes, fewer than the approximately 2,500 shared by persistent patients. Accuracy was perhaps lowered by the small sample size.

The CDR3 sequence is 15 residues long. Arm-PCR of CDR3 regions and iRepertoire HTBI primers were used to build TCR beta libraries. TCRdb called the multiplex PCR reads again in MiXCR, with one record for every CDR3 protein. The sample yields under 250,000 distinct CDR3 sequences, approximately 18% seen once. The same specimen was also included in a second study, on T cells in Graves' hyperthyroidism and ophthalmopathy. That report notes: Pregnant or lactating patients were excluded, as were those with uncontrolled infection or other autoimmune disease.

Specimen: peripheral blood mononuclear cells (PBMCs), collected at new diagnosis, from a patient treated with antithyroid drugs. The chain employs TRBV12-3 or TRBV12-4 and TRBJ1-2; perhaps TRBD1 as D (6 bases). This TCR came from a woman under 40 with Graves disease. The CDR3 DNA sequence: TGTGCCAGCAGTGGCCGGGACATCCCTAACTATGCCTACACCTTC. It specifies CASSGRDIPNYAYTF.